This section outlines one T cell receptor beta chain sequence together with its context. This clone's antigen is unknown. It has no much larger one-base neighbor in the sample; base qualities were not kept. The instrument was an Illumina HiSeq 1500. TCRdb reworked the public reads: Q25 trimming with fastp, MiXCR clone assembly, productive beta chains retained. Rows merge per CDR3 protein into single entries with the most common DNA and genes. The sample includes under 850,000 distinct CDR3 sequences, with roughly 36% observed a single time. Together, the top ten hold approximately 18% of the sample. This sample was taken from a study of T cell repertoires in cytomegalovirus infection (dated by TCRdb to between 2018 and 2021). Regarding the research as a whole: The peptide stimulations were aimed at well-studied HLA-B-restricted epitopes as well as recently identified HLA-C-restricted CMV epitopes, whose presentation resists viral immunomodulation. Donor HLA type was relevant to the analysis, because carriage of CMV infection together with the matching HLA type was indicated by public TCR beta signatures.

According to the germline V gene (reference sequence), CDR1 reads DFQATT and CDR2 reads SNEGSKA. Inclusive of the bounding cysteine and phenylalanine, the CDR3 is 10 residues long. CDR3 DNA is the only sequence kept; it has 30 bases, read in frame from the first base. V is reduced by 2 bases and J by 7 bases, leaving a spacing of 5 bases between them. The sample's treatment or condition label, decoded: in vitro stimulation with specific CMV peptide epitopes to enrich CMV-specific T cells. Study-level results and caveats: Cumulative frequency of public TCR beta family members discriminated carriers of CMV infection plus the relevant HLA type in this cohort and an independent roughly 350-donor cohort. The ex vivo response was dominated by HLA-C-restricted CMV-specific TCR beta clonotypes, which also provided the single most frequent clonotype in two of eight donors.

The sequence came from a human donor in good health (CMV status not recorded). Some clones in this sample may be carry-over from other donors' samples. Sequenced here: cultured PBMCs, sampled from culture after CMV antigen stimulation. The rearranged segments are TRBV20-1 and TRBJ1-1; confidence is insufficient to name the D gene. The CDR3 reads as follows: CSARSGEAFF. At the DNA level, the sequence is TGCAGTGCTAGATCTGGTGAAGCTTTCTTT.